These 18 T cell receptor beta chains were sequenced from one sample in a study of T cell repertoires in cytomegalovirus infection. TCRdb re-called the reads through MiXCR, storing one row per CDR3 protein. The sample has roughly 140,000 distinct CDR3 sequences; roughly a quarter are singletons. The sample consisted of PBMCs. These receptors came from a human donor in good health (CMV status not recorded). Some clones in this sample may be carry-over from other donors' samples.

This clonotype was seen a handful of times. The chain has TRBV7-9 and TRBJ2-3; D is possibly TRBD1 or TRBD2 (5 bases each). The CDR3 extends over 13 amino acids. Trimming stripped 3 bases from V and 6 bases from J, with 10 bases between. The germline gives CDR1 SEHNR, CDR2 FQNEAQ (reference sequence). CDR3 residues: CASSLRGEDTQYF. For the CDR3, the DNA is TGTGCCAGCAGCTTGAGAGGGGAGGATACGCAGTATTTT.

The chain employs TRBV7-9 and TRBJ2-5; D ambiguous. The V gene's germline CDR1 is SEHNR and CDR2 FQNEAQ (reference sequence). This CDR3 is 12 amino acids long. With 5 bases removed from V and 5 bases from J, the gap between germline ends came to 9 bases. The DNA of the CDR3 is TGTGCCAGCAGCCCCATACTGGAGACCCAGTACTTC. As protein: CASSPILETQYF.

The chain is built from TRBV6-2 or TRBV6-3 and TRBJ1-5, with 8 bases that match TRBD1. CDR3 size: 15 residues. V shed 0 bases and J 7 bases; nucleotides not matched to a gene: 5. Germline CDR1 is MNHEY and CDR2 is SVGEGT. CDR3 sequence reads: CASSYSTGGAQPQHF. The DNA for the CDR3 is TGTGCCAGCAGTTACTCTACAGGGGGGGCCCAGCCCCAGCATTTT.

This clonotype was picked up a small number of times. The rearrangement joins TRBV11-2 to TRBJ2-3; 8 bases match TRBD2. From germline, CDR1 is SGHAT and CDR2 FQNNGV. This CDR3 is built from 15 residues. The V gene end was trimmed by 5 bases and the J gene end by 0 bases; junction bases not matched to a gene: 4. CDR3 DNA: TGTGCCAGCAGCAGGGGGACTAGTAGCACAGATACGCAGTATTTT. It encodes CASSRGTSSTDTQYF.

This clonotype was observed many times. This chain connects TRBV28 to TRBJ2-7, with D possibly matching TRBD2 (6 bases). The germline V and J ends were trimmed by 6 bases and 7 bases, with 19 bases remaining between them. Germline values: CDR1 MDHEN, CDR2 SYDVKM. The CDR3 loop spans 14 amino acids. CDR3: CASSGDSPREEQYF. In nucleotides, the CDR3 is TGTGCCAGCAGCGGGGACTCCCCACGGGAGGAGCAGTACTTC. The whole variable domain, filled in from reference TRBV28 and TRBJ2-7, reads DVKVTQSSRYLVKRTGEKVFLECVQDMDHENMFWYRQDPGLGLRLIYFSYDVKMKEKGDIPEGYSVSREKKERFSLILESASTNQTSMYLCASSGDSPREEQYFGPGTRLTVT.

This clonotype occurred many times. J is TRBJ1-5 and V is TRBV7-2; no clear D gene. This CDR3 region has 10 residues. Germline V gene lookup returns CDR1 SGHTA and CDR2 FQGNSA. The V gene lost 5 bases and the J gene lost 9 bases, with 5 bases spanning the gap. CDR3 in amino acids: CASSPRPQHF. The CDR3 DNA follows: TGTGCCAGCAGCCCCCGGCCCCAGCATTTT.

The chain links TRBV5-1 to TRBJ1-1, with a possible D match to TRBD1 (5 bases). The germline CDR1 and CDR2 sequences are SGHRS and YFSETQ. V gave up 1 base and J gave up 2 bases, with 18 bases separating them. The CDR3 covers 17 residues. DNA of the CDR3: TGCGCCAGCAGCTTGCCAAAACAAACAGGAGCAAACACTGAAGCTTTCTTT. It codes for CASSLPKQTGANTEAFF.

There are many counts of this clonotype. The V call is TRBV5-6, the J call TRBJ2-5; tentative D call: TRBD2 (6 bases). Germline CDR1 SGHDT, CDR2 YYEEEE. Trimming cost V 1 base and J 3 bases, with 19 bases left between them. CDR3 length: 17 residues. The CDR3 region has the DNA TGTGCCAGCAGCTTGACGCGGGGCGGGGTAGAAGAAGAGACCCAGTACTTC. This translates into CASSLTRGGVEEETQYF.

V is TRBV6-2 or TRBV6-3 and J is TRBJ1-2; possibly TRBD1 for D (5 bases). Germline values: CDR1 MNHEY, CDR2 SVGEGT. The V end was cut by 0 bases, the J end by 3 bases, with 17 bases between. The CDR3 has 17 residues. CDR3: CASSYSQLHGGYYGYTF. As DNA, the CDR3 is TGTGCCAGCAGTTACTCACAACTTCACGGGGGATACTATGGCTACACCTTC.

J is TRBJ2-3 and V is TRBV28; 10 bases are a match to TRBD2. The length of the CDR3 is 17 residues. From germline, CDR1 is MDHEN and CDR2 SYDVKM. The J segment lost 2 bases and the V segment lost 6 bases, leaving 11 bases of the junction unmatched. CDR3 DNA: TGTGCCAGCAGCAGCTACAGGACTAGCGGTCTCACAGATACGCAGTATTTT. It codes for CASSSYRTSGLTDTQYF.

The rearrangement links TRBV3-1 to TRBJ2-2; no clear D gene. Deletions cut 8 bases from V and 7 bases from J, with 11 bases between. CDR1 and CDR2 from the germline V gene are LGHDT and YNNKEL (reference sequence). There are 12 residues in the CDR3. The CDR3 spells CASAWAGGELFF. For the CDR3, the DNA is TGTGCCAGCGCCTGGGCCGGCGGGGAGCTGTTTTTT.

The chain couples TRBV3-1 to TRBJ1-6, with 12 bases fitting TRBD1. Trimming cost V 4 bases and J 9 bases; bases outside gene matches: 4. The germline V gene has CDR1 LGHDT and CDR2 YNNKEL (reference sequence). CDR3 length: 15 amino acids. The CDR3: CASSLGTGGISPLHF. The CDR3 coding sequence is TGTGCCAGCAGCCTTGGGACAGGGGGCATTTCACCCCTCCACTTT.

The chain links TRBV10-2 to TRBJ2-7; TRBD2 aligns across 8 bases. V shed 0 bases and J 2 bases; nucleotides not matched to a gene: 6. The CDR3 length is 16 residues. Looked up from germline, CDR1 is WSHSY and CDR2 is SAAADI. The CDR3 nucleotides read TGCGCCAGCAGTGAGTCGTTAGCGGGAAACGCCTACGAGCAGTACTTC. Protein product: CASSESLAGNAYEQYF.

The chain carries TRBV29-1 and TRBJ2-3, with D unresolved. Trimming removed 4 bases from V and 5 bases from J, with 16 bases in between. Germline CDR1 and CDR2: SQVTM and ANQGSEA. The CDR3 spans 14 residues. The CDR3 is CSVGNPPIIDTQYF. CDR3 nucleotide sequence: TGCAGCGTTGGGAACCCGCCGATCATAGATACGCAGTATTTT.

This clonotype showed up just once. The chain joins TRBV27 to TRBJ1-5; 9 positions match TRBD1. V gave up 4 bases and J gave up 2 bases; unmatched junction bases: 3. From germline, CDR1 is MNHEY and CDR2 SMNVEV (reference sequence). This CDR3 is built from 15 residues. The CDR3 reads CASSSDRGGNQPQHF. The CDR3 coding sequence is TGTGCCAGCAGTTCCGACAGGGGGGGCAATCAGCCCCAGCATTTT.

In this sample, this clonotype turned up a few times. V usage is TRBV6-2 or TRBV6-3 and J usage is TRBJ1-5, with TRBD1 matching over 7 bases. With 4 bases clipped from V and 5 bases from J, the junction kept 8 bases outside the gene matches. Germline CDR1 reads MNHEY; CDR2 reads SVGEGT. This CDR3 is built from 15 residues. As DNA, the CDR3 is TGTGCCAGCAGTTTAGGGGGCCGTGTGTATCAGCCCCAGCATTTT. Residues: CASSLGGRVYQPQHF.

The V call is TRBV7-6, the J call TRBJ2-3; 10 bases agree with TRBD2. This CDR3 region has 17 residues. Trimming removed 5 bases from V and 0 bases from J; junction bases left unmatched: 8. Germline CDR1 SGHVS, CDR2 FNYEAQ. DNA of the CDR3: TGTGCCAGCAGCAAGACTAGCGGGTTAGCTAGCACAGATACGCAGTATTTT. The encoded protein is CASSKTSGLASTDTQYF.

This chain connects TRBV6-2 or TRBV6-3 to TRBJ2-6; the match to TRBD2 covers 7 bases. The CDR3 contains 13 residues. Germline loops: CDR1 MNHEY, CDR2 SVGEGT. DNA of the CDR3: TGTGCGAGCGGGGCGCCTGGGGCCAACGTCCTGACTTTC. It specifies CASGAPGANVLTF.